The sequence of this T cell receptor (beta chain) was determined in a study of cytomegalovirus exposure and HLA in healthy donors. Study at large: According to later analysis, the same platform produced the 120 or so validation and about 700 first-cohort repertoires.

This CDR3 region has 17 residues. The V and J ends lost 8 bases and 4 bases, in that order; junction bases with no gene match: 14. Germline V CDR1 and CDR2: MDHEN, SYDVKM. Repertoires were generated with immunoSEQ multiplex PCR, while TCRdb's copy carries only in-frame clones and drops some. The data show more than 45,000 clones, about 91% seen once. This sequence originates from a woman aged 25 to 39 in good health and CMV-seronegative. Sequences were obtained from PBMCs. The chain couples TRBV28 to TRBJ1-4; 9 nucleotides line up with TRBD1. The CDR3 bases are TGTGCCAGCGGGCTAAACAGGGGGCTTTCGGGTAATGAAAAACTGTTTTTT. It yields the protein CASGLNRGLSGNEKLFF.